The T cell receptor beta chain described here comes from a study of spatial heterogeneity in lung cancer. As for the study in general: The donors, more than 55 patients with untreated early-stage non-small cell lung cancer, provided the samples. Averaged across combinations, each unique TCR and UMI pairing appeared more than ten times in raw reads, which were uncorrected. Alpha-chain sequences were consistently detected less often than beta-chain sequences.

Time point reported: blood at routine non-recurrence follow-up after resection. This clonotype was detected a few times. This beta chain is an off-target read within a library intended for alpha chains, so its frequency means little. CDR3 length equals 14 residues. Losses at the gene ends were 3 bases for V and 8 bases for J; bases not matched to a gene: 7. CDR1 and CDR2 from the germline V gene are MNHEY and SMNVEV (reference sequence). One entry per CDR3 protein results from TCRdb running MiXCR on the 5' RACE reads. The top ten hold roughly a fifth of the sample, which has over a thousand distinct CDR3 sequences, roughly 45% seen once.

The sequence derives from a female donor with early-stage non-small cell lung cancer. The V and J genes are TRBV27 and TRBJ2-1; 7 bases map to TRBD1. The sequences come from PBMCs, collected at follow-up. As DNA, the CDR3 is TGTGCCAGCAGTTTTAGACAGGGCGGAGATGAGCAGTTCTTC. Protein: CASSFRQGGDEQFF.